Each of the 2 T cell receptor beta chains below was sequenced from the same sample in a study of early T cells in non-severe SARS-CoV-2 infection. MiXCR was run by TCRdb on the 5' RACE reads, yielding one entry per CDR3 protein. This sample carries more than 50,000 distinct CDR3 sequences, roughly 12% of them seen once, and the ten largest clones take 4.5% to 6%. Sequencing used whole blood. All receptors derive from an adult who was a healthcare worker with PCR-confirmed SARS-CoV-2 infection or an uninfected control (not recorded which).

This chain connects TRBV5-1 to TRBJ2-3; tentatively, D is TRBD1 (6 bases). Germline assignment: CDR1 SGHRS and CDR2 YFSETQ. The CDR3 loop spans 15 amino acids. V lost 4 bases, J lost 2 bases, and 14 bases lay in between. The CDR3 protein is CASSVSSGATDTQYF. As DNA, the CDR3 is TGCGCCAGCAGCGTGAGTTCAGGGGCCACAGATACGCAGTATTTT.

This clonotype was picked up many times. This chain links TRBV11-2 with TRBJ2-1, with TRBD2 matching over 10 bases. The germline CDR1 and CDR2 sequences are SGHAT and FQNNGV. CDR3 length: 18 residues. V lost 0 bases to trimming and J lost 6 bases; unmatched junction nucleotides: 11. CDR3 nucleotide sequence: TGTGCCAGCAGCTTAGAGGGGTCTAGCGGGAGTTTGGGCAATGAGCAGTTCTTC. Its protein product is CASSLEGSSGSLGNEQFF.